The clone carrying this T cell receptor (beta chain) showed up just a few times. The data are from a study of neurological immune-mediated disorders. 5'RACE with 10-nucleotide random UMIs generated the cDNA. Via MiXCR, TCRdb re-called the 5' RACE reads, giving one row per CDR3 protein. The table shows tens of thousands of distinct CDR3 sequences, with roughly 4.4% occurring only once. The CDR3 runs to 14 residues. With 2 bases clipped from V and 1 base from J, the junction kept 5 bases outside the gene matches. Per the germline V gene, CDR1 is DFQATT and CDR2 is SNEGSKA (reference sequence). The sample comprised PBMCs. The chain combines TRBV20-1 with TRBJ2-7, with TRBD2 matching over 7 bases. The TCR was taken from a woman in her fifties or sixties with multiple sclerosis. CDR3 nucleotide sequence: TGCAGTGCTAGACCTTGGGGGGGATCCTACGAGCAGTACTTC. Translating it yields CSARPWGGSYEQYF.